What follows are 10 T cell receptor beta chains derived from one specimen sequenced in a study of human T cells and chemical hapten exposure. TCRdb re-called the RACE reads with MiXCR, one entry per CDR3 protein. The data hold 80,000 to 100,000 distinct CDR3 sequences, with around 12% observed a single time. Time point of the sample: patch test 1, 2 weeks after DPC sensitization. Stated treatment: therapeutic diphenylcyclopropenone sensitization with weekly scalp DPC. Source: whole blood, taken in connection with sensitization to the hapten diphenylcyclopropenone (DPC). The receptors derive from a woman between 40 and 55 years old with alopecia areata. Some clones in this sample may be carry-over from other donors' samples.

The V and J genes are TRBV18 and TRBJ2-7; D perhaps matches TRBD2 (6 bases). V was clipped by 8 bases and J by 6 bases, with 14 bases between them. This CDR3 spans 12 amino acids. Germline-derived CDR1 and CDR2 are KGHSH and LQKENI. CDR3 region: CASPYLGGEQYF. For the CDR3, the DNA is TGTGCCAGCCCCTATCTGGGGGGCGAGCAGTACTTC.

This clonotype was found a few times. This chain links TRBV15 with TRBJ2-1; D is ambiguous. Trimming took off 0 bases at V and 0 bases at J, with 6 bases between the two ends. The CDR3 has 15 amino acids. Germline V lookup: CDR1 LNHNV, CDR2 YYDKDF (reference sequence). Here the CDR3 DNA reads TGTGCCACCAGCAGAGATCCTTCCTCCTACAATGAGCAGTTCTTC. Residues: CATSRDPSSYNEQFF.

J is TRBJ2-7 and V is TRBV5-1; 9 nucleotides agree with TRBD2. V lost 1 base and J lost 0; bases outside the gene matches: 5. The germline CDR1 and CDR2 sequences are SGHRS and YFSETQ. The CDR3 runs to 16 residues. The CDR3 spells CASSLSLAGLSYEQYF. The DNA of the CDR3 is TGCGCCAGCAGCTTGTCTCTAGCGGGACTCTCCTACGAGCAGTACTTC.

On this clonotype itself: One base away lies a much larger clone, so this may be a sequencing read error. J is TRBJ2-7 and V is TRBV20-1; 9 bases line up with TRBD1. J lost 6 bases, V lost 4 bases, and 7 bases had no gene match. Germline V gene sequence: CDR1 DFQATT, CDR2 SNEGSKA (reference sequence). The CDR3 runs to 13 residues. The CDR3 nucleotides are TGCAGTGCTATGATAACAGGGGGCGGCGAGCAGTACTTC. It specifies CSAMITGGGEQYF.

The chain links TRBV29-1 to TRBJ2-5, with a weak D call TRBD2 (5 bases). Trimming pared 4 bases from V and 3 bases from J, leaving 12 bases between. CDR1 is SQVTM and CDR2 is ANQGSEA in the germline V gene. CDR3 length: 13 residues. The CDR3, as DNA: TGCAGCGTTGCGGAACAGCGGAAAGAGACCCAGTACTTC. This gives the protein CSVAEQRKETQYF.

V is TRBV6-6 and J is TRBJ2-4, with TRBD2 matching over 12 bases. V lost 4 bases to trimming and J lost 2 bases; unmatched junction nucleotides: 6. The CDR3 is 17 residues long. The germline V gene encodes CDR1 MNHNY and CDR2 SVGAGI (reference sequence). As DNA, the CDR3 is TGTGCCAGCAGTTCGACTAGCGGGAGCATAACCAAAAACATTCAGTACTTC. The encoded protein is CASSSTSGSITKNIQYF.

This clonotype was counted a few times. This chain connects TRBV9 to TRBJ2-5; perhaps TRBD1 as D (5 bases). V lost 2 bases and J lost 5, with 13 bases in between. Per the germline V gene, CDR1 is SGDLS and CDR2 is YYNGEE. This CDR3 spans 14 amino acids. In DNA, the CDR3 is TGTGCCAGCAGCGTCCCAGGGTGGCAGGAGACCCAGTACTTC. Translation: CASSVPGWQETQYF. Full variable domain (remainder filled in from reference TRBV9 and TRBJ2-5): DSGVTQTPKHLITATGQRVTLRCSPRSGDLSVYWYQQSLDQGLQFLIQYYNGEERAKGNILERFSAQQFPDLHSELNLSSLELGDSALYFCASSVPGWQETQYFGPGTRLLVL.

There are many counts of this clonotype. This sequence joins TRBV7-8 and TRBJ2-1; a weak D match, TRBD1 (5 bases). V was shortened by 5 bases and J by 3 bases, with 11 bases between the two germline ends. The CDR3 runs 14 residues. CDR1 is SGHVS, CDR2 FQNEAQ, per germline. The CDR3 loop is CASSMTAYYNEQFF. CDR3 DNA: TGTGCCAGCAGCATGACAGCTTACTACAATGAGCAGTTCTTC.

This clonotype was seen ten or more times. J is TRBJ2-2 and V is TRBV5-4; 10 nucleotides agree with TRBD2. Germline CDR1 is SGHNT and CDR2 is YYREEE (reference sequence). This CDR3 comprises 16 residues. Trimming cost V 5 bases and J 3 bases; bases outside gene matches: 7. The CDR3 DNA reads as TGTGCCAGCAGTTACGCCGGGACTAGCGACACCGGGGAGCTGTTTTTT. Its translation: CASSYAGTSDTGELFF.

This clonotype came up many times. The chain uses TRBV6-1 and TRBJ1-6, with a tentative D call TRBD1 (5 bases). The germline V gene encodes CDR1 MNHNS and CDR2 SASEGT. Trimming left V 6 bases short and J 0 bases short, with 9 bases between. CDR3 length: 15 residues. CDR3 DNA: TGTGCCAGCAGGGCTCAGGGCTCCTATAATTCACCCCTCCACTTT. Its protein is CASRAQGSYNSPLHF.